The 8 T cell receptor beta chains reported below all come from one sample, sequenced in a study of T cells after posttransplantation cyclophosphamide. Sequencing used immunoSEQ multiplex PCR; TCRdb keeps in-frame clones, though not all of them. Of tens of thousands of clones detected, about 94% appear once; the ten largest clones hold 3%. Specimen: PBMCs. The receptors here all came from a woman in her twenties or thirties in good health and a related stem cell transplant donor.

The chain combines TRBV28 with TRBJ1-2; possibly TRBD1 for D (6 bases). The CDR3 contains 13 residues. Germline loops: CDR1 MDHEN, CDR2 SYDVKM. Trimming removed 7 bases from V and 2 bases from J, with 11 bases in between. As DNA, the CDR3 is TGTGCCAGCACTATAGACAGGAACTATGGCTACACCTTC. Protein sequence: CASTIDRNYGYTF.

The chain employs TRBV7-2 and TRBJ2-4; either TRBD1 or TRBD2 may supply D (7 bases each). Germline loops: CDR1 SGHTA, CDR2 FQGNSA. V was cut by 5 bases and J by 9 bases, with 17 bases left in between. The CDR3 has 14 amino acids. The CDR3 sequence is CASSPGGATSIQYF. CDR3 nucleotide sequence: TGTGCCAGCAGCCCAGGGGGGGCTACAAGCATTCAGTACTTC.

This clone was observed a single time. DNA for the CDR3: TGTGCCAGCAGTTCCCCCCGCGGGGGGCAAACTAGCACAGATACGCAGTATTTT. It translates to CASSSPRGGQTSTDTQYF. The chain has TRBV27 and TRBJ2-3, with 8 bases that match TRBD2. This CDR3 has 18 amino acids. Unmatched junction bases numbered 12, after V lost 4 bases and J lost 0 bases. Germline V lookup: CDR1 MNHEY, CDR2 SMNVEV (reference sequence).

V gene TRBV27 combines with J gene TRBJ2-1; 7 bases are a match to TRBD1. J gave up 9 bases and V 5 bases, and 13 bases lay outside the gene matches. Germline CDR1 and CDR2: MNHEY and SMNVEV (reference sequence). The CDR3 has 15 residues. CDR3 coding DNA: TGTGCCAGCAGTGCTTGGGGACAGACCTTCGGTGAGCAGTTCTTC. The encoded protein is CASSAWGQTFGEQFF.

V is TRBV5-1 and J is TRBJ2-4; 7 bases are shared with TRBD2. V dropped 0 bases and J dropped 1; count of bases not matched to a gene: 7. Germline lookup yields CDR1 SGHRS and CDR2 YFSETQ. The CDR3 is made up of 17 amino acids. The CDR3 here is CASSLELTSRAKNIQYF. As DNA, the CDR3 is TGCGCCAGCAGCTTGGAATTGACTAGCAGGGCCAAAAACATTCAGTACTTC.

This chain links TRBV10-2 with TRBJ2-3, with 7 bases fitting TRBD2. J was trimmed by 0 bases and V by 4 bases; bases with no gene match: 4. The CDR3 sequence is 15 residues long. Per the germline V gene, CDR1 is WSHSY and CDR2 is SAAADI. The CDR3 sequence: CASSGGGGSTDTQYF. For the CDR3, the DNA is TGCGCCAGCAGTGGGGGCGGGGGAAGCACAGATACGCAGTATTTT.

V gene TRBV2 combines with J gene TRBJ1-5; D not resolved. CDR1 is SNHLY and CDR2 is FYNNEI in the germline V gene. The CDR3 contains 15 residues. The V end lost 2 bases, the J end lost 6 bases, and 14 bases lay between the germline ends. In DNA form, the CDR3 reads TGTGCCAGCAGTGAAATCCTTTCCGCGACTCAGCCCCAGCATTTT. Translation gives CASSEILSATQPQHF.

The chain uses TRBV6-1 and TRBJ1-1; D is undetermined. V was pared by 1 base and J by 1 base, with 13 bases between. The CDR3 has 16 amino acids. In germline, CDR1 is MNHNS, CDR2 SASEGT. As DNA, the CDR3 is TGTGCCAGCAGTGAAGTACGCGGCAGAAAGAACACTGAAGCTTTCTTT. Amino acids: CASSEVRGRKNTEAFF.